Sequencing of this T cell receptor (beta chain) was carried out in a study of graft-versus-host responses after intestinal transplantation. A word on this clone: One end of the junction varies from germline; a read error may be responsible.

The CDR3 sequence is 14 residues long. The germline gives CDR1 MRHNA, CDR2 SNTAGT. Generated by immunoSEQ multiplex PCR, the TCRdb table keeps only in-frame clones and is missing some. Of more than 25,000 clones in the sample, around 95% were seen once. Specimen: PBMCs, collected nearly 31 days after intestinal transplant. This TCR was sampled from a human patient who received an intestinal transplant, so some T cells may come from the graft donor. The chain combines TRBV6-4 with TRBJ2-5; D unclear. The J call may be incorrect, as the DNA end agrees better with TRBJ2-7. CDR3 amino acids: CASLDPSLSDEQYF. The CDR3 region has the DNA TGTGCCAGCCTGGACCCTTCACTCTCCGACGAGCAGTACTTC.